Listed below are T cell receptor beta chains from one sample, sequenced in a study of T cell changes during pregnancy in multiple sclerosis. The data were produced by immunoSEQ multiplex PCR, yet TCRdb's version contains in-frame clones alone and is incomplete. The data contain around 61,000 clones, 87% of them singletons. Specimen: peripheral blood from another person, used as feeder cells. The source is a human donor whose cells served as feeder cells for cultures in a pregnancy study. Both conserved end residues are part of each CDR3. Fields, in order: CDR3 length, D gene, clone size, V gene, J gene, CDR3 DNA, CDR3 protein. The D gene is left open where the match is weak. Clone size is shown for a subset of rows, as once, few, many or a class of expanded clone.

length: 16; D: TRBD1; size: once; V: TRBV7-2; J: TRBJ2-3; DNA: TGTGCCAGCAGCGTACAGACAGGGGGCCTCACAGATACGCAGTATTTT; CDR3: CASSVQTGGLTDTQYF
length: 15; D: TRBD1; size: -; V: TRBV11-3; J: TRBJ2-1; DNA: TGTGCCAGCAGCCTCTCAAGACAGGGGCTCCATGAGCAGTTCTTC; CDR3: CASSLSRQGLHEQFF
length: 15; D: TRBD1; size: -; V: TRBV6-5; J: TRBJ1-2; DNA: TGTGCCAGCAGTACACCCGGACAGGGGAACTATGGCTACACCTTC; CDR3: CASSTPGQGNYGYTF
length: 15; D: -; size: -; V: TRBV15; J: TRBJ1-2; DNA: TGTGCCACCAGCAGAGAAGGTCGGGGGGCAAGTGGCTACACCTTC; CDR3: CATSREGRGASGYTF
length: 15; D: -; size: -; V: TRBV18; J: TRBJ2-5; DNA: TGTGCCAGCTCACCACGGGAAGGGGCGCGGGAGACCCAGTACTTC; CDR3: CASSPREGARETQYF
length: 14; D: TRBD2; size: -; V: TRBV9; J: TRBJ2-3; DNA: TGTGCCAGCAGCGTAGTAGCGGGAGAAGATACGCAGTATTTT; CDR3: CASSVVAGEDTQYF
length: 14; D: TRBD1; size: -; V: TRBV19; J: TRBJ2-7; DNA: TGTGCCAGTAGTACCGGGACAGGGAGCAACGAGCAGTACTTC; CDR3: CASSTGTGSNEQYF
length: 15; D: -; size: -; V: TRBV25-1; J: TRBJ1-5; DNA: TGTGCCAGCAGTGATCCAGGAACGGGAGATCAGCCCCAGCATTTT; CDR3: CASSDPGTGDQPQHF
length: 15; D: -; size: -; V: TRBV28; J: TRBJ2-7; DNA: TGTGCCAGCAGTTCCTTAACGGGGGGCATAAACGAGCAGTACTTC; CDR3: CASSSLTGGINEQYF
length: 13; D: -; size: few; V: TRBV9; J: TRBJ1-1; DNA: TGTGCCAGCAGCGTAGTGAGGGGCACTGAAGCTTTCTTT; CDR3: CASSVVRGTEAFF
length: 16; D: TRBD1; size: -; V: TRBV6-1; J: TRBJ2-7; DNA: TGTGCCAGCAGTGACTATGGCGGACAGGGCTCCTACGAGCAGTACTTC; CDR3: CASSDYGGQGSYEQYF
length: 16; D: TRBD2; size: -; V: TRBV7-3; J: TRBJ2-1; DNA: TGTGCCAGCAGCTCTTCTAGCGGGACCTCCTACAATGAGCAGTTCTTC; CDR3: CASSSSSGTSYNEQFF
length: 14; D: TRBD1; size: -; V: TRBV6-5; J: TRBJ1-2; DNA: TGTGCCAGCAGTTCAGGGGGAAGCGACTATGGCTACACCTTC; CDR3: CASSSGGSDYGYTF
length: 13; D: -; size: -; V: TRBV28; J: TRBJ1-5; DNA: TGTGCCAGCAGTTTCGACAGCAATCAGCCCCAGCATTTT; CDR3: CASSFDSNQPQHF
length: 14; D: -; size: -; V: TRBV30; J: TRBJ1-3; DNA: TGTGCCTGGAGTTGGGGGGTCTCTGGAAACACCATATATTTT; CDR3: CAWSWGVSGNTIYF
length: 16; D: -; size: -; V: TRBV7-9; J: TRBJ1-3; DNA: TGTGCCAGCAGCCATGCTTCGGGTCTCTCTGGAAACACCATATATTTT; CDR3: CASSHASGLSGNTIYF
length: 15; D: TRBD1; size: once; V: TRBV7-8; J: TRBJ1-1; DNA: TGTGCCAGCAGCCCTCAAGGGACAGGGGGCACTGAAGCTTTCTTT; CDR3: CASSPQGTGGTEAFF
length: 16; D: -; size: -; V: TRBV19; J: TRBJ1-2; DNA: TGTGCCAGTAGTATAAGGTCATCCAGCCCTAACTATGGCTACACCTTC; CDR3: CASSIRSSSPNYGYTF
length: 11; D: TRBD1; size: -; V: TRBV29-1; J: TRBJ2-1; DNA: TGCAGCGCCACAGGGGGCAATGAGCAGTTCTTC; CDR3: CSATGGNEQFF
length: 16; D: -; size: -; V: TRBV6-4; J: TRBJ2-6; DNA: TGTGCCAGCAGTGACTCACAAAACTCTGGGGCCAACGTCCTGACTTTC; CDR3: CASSDSQNSGANVLTF
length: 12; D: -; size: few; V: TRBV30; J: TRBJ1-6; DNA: TGTGCCTGGAGTGTTTTCAATTCACCCCTCCACTTT; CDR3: CAWSVFNSPLHF
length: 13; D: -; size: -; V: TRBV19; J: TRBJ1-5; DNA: TGTGCCAGTAGCCGGGGGGGAGAGCAGCCCCAGCATTTT; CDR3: CASSRGGEQPQHF
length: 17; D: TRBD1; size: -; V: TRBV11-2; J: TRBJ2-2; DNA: TGTGCCAGCAGCTCCCTTGACAGGGGGCGCGACACCGGGGAGCTGTTTTTT; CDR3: CASSSLDRGRDTGELFF
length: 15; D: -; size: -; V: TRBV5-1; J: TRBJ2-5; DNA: TGCGCCAGCAGCTGGGCCGGGACGGGAGAAGAGACCCAGTACTTC; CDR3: CASSWAGTGEETQYF
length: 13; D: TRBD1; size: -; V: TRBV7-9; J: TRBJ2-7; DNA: TGTGCCAGCAGAAGGGACAGGGGCAACGAGCAGTACTTC; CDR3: CASRRDRGNEQYF
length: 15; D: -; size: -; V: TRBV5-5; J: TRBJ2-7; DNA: TGTGCCAGCAGCAAAGGCGGAAACGTACCCTACGAGCAGTACTTC; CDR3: CASSKGGNVPYEQYF
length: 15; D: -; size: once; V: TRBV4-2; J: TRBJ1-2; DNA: TGTGCCAGCAGCCAAGATTGGGATATAGGCTATGGCTACACCTTC; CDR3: CASSQDWDIGYGYTF
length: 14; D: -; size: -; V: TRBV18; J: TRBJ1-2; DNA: TGTGCCAGCTCACCAGGGCAAAGGGACTATGGCTACACCTTC; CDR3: CASSPGQRDYGYTF
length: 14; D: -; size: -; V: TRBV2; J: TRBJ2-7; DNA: TGTGCCAGCAGACTAAGCGGGTCCACCTACGAGCAGTACTTC; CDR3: CASRLSGSTYEQYF
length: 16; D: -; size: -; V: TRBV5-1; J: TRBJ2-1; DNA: TGCGCCAGCAGCCCTACGGCGGGATTATCCTACAATGAGCAGTTCTTC; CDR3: CASSPTAGLSYNEQFF
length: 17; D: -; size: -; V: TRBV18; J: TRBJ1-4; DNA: TGTGCCAGCTCAAAAGGCCAGGGCTATTCAACTAATGAAAAACTGTTTTTT; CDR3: CASSKGQGYSTNEKLFF
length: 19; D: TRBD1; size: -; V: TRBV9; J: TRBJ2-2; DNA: TGTGCCAGCAGCGTGAGTATCTTTGAGACAGGGCTTGACACCGGGGAGCTGTTTTTT; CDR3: CASSVSIFETGLDTGELFF
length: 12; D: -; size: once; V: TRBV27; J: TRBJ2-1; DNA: TGTGCCAGCAGTTCATGGACAAATGAGCAGTTCTTC; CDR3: CASSSWTNEQFF
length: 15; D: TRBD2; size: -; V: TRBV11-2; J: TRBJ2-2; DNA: TGTGCCAGCAGCCCTAGACTAGCGGACACCGGGGAGCTGTTTTTT; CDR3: CASSPRLADTGELFF
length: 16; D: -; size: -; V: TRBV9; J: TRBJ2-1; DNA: TGTGCCAGCAGCGTAGCTGAGAGGGAAGTGTTGAATGAGCAGTTCTTC; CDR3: CASSVAEREVLNEQFF
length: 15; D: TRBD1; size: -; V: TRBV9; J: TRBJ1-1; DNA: TGTGCCAGCAGCCCCCGGACCTGGACAGGGTCTGAAGCTTTCTTT; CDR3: CASSPRTWTGSEAFF
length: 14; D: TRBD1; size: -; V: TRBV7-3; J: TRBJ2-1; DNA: TGTGCCAGCAGCTTAAGCCCCGACAGGGGTGAGCAGTTCTTC; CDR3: CASSLSPDRGEQFF
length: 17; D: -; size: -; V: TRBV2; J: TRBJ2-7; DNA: TGTGCCAGCAGTAAGCTAGAAGTAGGAGTGGAGGCCTACGAGCAGTACTTC; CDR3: CASSKLEVGVEAYEQYF
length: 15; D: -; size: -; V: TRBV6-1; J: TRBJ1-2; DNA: TGTGCCAGCAGTGAAGCTCCCGGGACCCCGGTGGGCTACACCTTC; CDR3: CASSEAPGTPVGYTF
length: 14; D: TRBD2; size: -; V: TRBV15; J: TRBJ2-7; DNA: TGTGCCACCAGCAGAGATCGGCGGGGGGGGGAGCAGTACTTC; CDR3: CATSRDRRGGEQYF
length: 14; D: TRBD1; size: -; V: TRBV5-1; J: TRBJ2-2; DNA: TGCGCCAGCAGCTCCCTCCCAGGGGGCCGGGAGCTGTTTTTT; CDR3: CASSSLPGGRELFF
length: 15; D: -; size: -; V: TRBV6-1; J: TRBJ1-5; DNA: TGTGCCAGCAGTGAAGGGCTCAACACAAATCAGCCCCAGCATTTT; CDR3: CASSEGLNTNQPQHF